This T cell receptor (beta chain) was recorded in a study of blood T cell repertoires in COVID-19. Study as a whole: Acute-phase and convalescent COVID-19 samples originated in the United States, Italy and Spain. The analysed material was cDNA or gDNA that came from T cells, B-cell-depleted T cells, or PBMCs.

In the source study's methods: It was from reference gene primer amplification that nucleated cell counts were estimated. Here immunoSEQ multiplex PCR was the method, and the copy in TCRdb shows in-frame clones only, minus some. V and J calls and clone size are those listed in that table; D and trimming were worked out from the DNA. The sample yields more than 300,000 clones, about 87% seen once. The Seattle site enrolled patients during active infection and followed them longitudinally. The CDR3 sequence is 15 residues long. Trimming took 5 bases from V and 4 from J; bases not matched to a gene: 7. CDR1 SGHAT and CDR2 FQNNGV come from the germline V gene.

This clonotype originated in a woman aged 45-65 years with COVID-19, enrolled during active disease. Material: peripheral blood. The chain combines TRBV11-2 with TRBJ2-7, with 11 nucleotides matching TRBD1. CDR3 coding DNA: TGTGCCAGCAGCAGCGGACAGGGGGCTAAGTACGAGCAGTACTTC. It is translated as CASSSGQGAKYEQYF. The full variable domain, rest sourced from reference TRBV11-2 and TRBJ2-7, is EAGVAQSPRYKIIEKRQSVAFWCNPISGHATLYWYQQILGQGPKLLIQFQNNGVVDDSQLPKDRFSAERLKGVDSTLKIQPAKLEDSAVYLCASSSGQGAKYEQYFGPGTRLTVT.